The source of this T cell receptor beta chain is a study of blood T cell repertoires in COVID-19. Study overall: Material from acute and convalescent COVID-19 was sourced from the United States, Italy and Spain.

This clone was observed a few times. Here immunoSEQ multiplex PCR was the method, and the copy in TCRdb shows in-frame clones only, minus some. The sample shows more than 250,000 clones, about 89% of them seen only once. Germline trimming cut 2 bases from V and 0 bases from J; bases unmatched to any gene: 2. Germline V gene data show CDR1 as SGHTA and CDR2 as FQGTGA. The CDR3 runs to 15 residues. Individuals drawn from around 25 US areas were about 18 to 95 years old. The chain combines TRBV7-3 with TRBJ2-3; 7 bases are a match to TRBD1. The sequence was obtained from a woman aged 18-29 years who had recovered from COVID-19. The sample comprised PBMCs or T cells enriched from blood (not recorded which). CDR3 residues: CASSLEGASTDTQYF. As DNA, the CDR3 is TGTGCCAGCAGCTTAGAGGGGGCTAGCACAGATACGCAGTATTTT.